The next 7 T cell receptor beta chains were all read from a single sample in a study of Ad26.COV2.S vaccination and SARS-CoV-2 variants. TCRdb's table, derived via immunoSEQ multiplex PCR, lists solely in-frame clones and lacks some. The table lists around 400,000 clones, 83% of them singletons. The sample's treatment: around 19 received Ad26.COV2.S at low or high dose, single or two shots; 5 received placebo; per-sample allocation not given. At day 63 after the first vaccine or placebo injection, samples were drawn. Sequencing was performed on peripheral blood, taken in a trial of Ad26.COV2.S vaccine versus placebo. The receptors here all came from a person between 18 and 65 years old who received the Ad26.COV2.S COVID-19 vaccine or a placebo.

The chain recombines TRBV4-1 with TRBJ1-4; D is uncertain. This CDR3 region has 16 residues. The germline V gene encodes CDR1 MGHRA and CDR2 YSYEKL. Trimming removed 3 bases from V and 7 bases from J, with 18 bases in between. The CDR3 loop is CASSQYIVVSGEKLFF. CDR3 nucleotides: TGCGCCAGCAGCCAGTATATCGTTGTCTCAGGTGAAAAACTGTTTTTT.

This chain joins TRBV4-1 and TRBJ2-1; D gene uncertain. V was shortened by 2 bases and J by 7 bases, with 9 bases between the two germline ends. The CDR3 totals 13 residues. Germline values: CDR1 MGHRA, CDR2 YSYEKL. The CDR3 DNA follows: TGCGCCAGCAGCCAAATGACTGCAAATGAGCAGTTCTTC. As protein: CASSQMTANEQFF.

This chain uses TRBV9 with TRBJ2-3; the match to TRBD2 covers 9 bases. The CDR3 runs 15 residues. Trimming removed 7 bases from V and 1 base from J; junction bases left unmatched: 7. The germline V gene encodes CDR1 SGDLS and CDR2 YYNGEE. CDR3 in DNA: TGTGCCAGCTCCTCGAGCGGGGGGCGCACAGATACGCAGTATTTT. Protein sequence: CASSSSGGRTDTQYF.

This clone was picked up a small number of times. The J gene is TRBJ2-1, the V gene TRBV2; the match to TRBD2 covers 11 bases. V was clipped by 5 bases and J by 4 bases; unmatched bases: 4. CDR1 is SNHLY, CDR2 FYNNEI, per germline. The CDR3 runs 15 residues. CDR3 region: CASSLGLAEYNEQFF. The CDR3 coding sequence is TGTGCCAGCAGTCTGGGACTAGCGGAGTACAATGAGCAGTTCTTC.

V is TRBV5-1 and J is TRBJ1-2, with TRBD1 matching 7 bases. The CDR3 runs 13 residues. Trimming removed 0 bases from V and 6 bases from J; junction bases left unmatched: 2. Germline CDR1 reads SGHRS; CDR2 reads YFSETQ. The CDR3 protein is CASSLAQGDGYTF. The DNA of the CDR3 is TGCGCCAGCAGCTTGGCGCAGGGGGATGGCTACACCTTC.

The J gene is TRBJ1-5, the V gene TRBV13; 7 nucleotides line up with TRBD1. V lost 5 bases and J lost 0; bases outside the gene matches: 7. The CDR3 runs to 16 residues. In germline, CDR1 is PRHDT, CDR2 FYEKMQ (reference sequence). In DNA, the CDR3 is TGTGCCAGCAGCCGACGGGACAGCTTTAGCAATCAGCCCCAGCATTTT. Its translation is CASSRRDSFSNQPQHF.

The chain couples TRBV12-3 or TRBV12-4 to TRBJ1-1; D gene uncertain. The length of the CDR3 is 13 residues. Trimming stripped 5 bases from V and 4 bases from J, with 11 bases between. This chain's CDR3 is CASSQERATEAFF. Written as DNA, the CDR3 is TGTGCCAGCAGTCAGGAAAGGGCCACTGAAGCTTTCTTT.